The 7 T cell receptor beta chains reported below all come from one sample, sequenced in a study of cytomegalovirus exposure and HLA in healthy donors. The PCR had 60 Vbeta and 13 Jbeta primers. Some clones are missing from TCRdb's copy, which holds only in-frame ones; the method was immunoSEQ multiplex PCR. The table includes approximately 150,000 clones, approximately 67% detected once. Specimen: PBMCs. These receptor sequences come from a woman aged 18-29 years in good health and CMV-seropositive.

The gene calls are TRBV7-9 and TRBJ2-2; no firm D call. Germline CDR1 and CDR2: SEHNR and FQNEAQ (reference sequence). The ends were cut back, 4 bases at V and 0 bases at J, with 12 bases in the middle. CDR3 length: 16 amino acids. The CDR3 DNA reads TGTGCCAGCAGCTCTCCCCTCGCGACGAACACCGGGGAGCTGTTTTTT. This codes for CASSSPLATNTGELFF.

This clone was seen only once. The rearrangement joins TRBV30 to TRBJ2-7, with a possible D match to TRBD1 (5 bases). CDR1 is GTSNPN and CDR2 is SVGIG in the germline V gene (reference sequence). There are 16 residues in the CDR3. V lost 3 bases, J lost 2 bases, and 20 bases lay in between. For the CDR3, the DNA is TGTGCCTGGAGCCTACTTAGGGGTCTACCGACCTACGAGCAGTACTTC. This codes for CAWSLLRGLPTYEQYF.

The V call is TRBV27, the J call TRBJ1-1; 7 bases line up with TRBD1. The germline gives CDR1 MNHEY, CDR2 SMNVEV (reference sequence). CDR3 size: 13 residues. V dropped 3 bases and J dropped 3; count of bases not matched to a gene: 1. The CDR3 nucleotides are TGTGCCAGCAGTTTTACAGGGGACACTGAAGCTTTCTTT. Translated, it gives CASSFTGDTEAFF.

The J gene is TRBJ1-1, the V gene TRBV5-6; TRBD1 matches at 8 bases. Germline trimming cut 3 bases from V and 11 bases from J; bases unmatched to any gene: 3. This CDR3 is built from 11 residues. CDR1 and CDR2 (germline): SGHDT, YYEEEE. CDR3 nucleotide sequence: TGTGCCAGCAGCTCGGGACAGGCGGCTTTCTTT. Protein: CASSSGQAAFF.

The CDR3 loop is CASSPMGDPLYEQYF. The DNA for the CDR3 is TGTGCCAGCAGCCCGATGGGAGACCCGCTCTACGAGCAGTACTTC. The rearrangement links TRBV7-8 to TRBJ2-7, with D perhaps matching TRBD2 (5 bases). This CDR3 contains 15 residues. CDR1 is SGHVS, CDR2 FQNEAQ, per germline. Trimming removed 5 bases at V and 3 bases at J, with 17 bases between.

V is TRBV6-5 and J is TRBJ1-3; D possibly corresponds to TRBD1 (6 bases). The germline V gene has CDR1 MNHEY and CDR2 SVGAGI. V lost 5 bases and J 5 bases, leaving 13 bases between the germline ends. The length of the CDR3 is 14 residues. CDR3: CASSLDRTRNTIYF. In nucleotides, the CDR3 is TGTGCCAGCAGTCTGGACAGAACACGAAACACCATATATTTT.

This clone was detected a few times. The rearrangement uses TRBV7-9 and TRBJ2-3; 9 bases match TRBD2. This CDR3 has 17 residues. Germline V CDR1 and CDR2: SEHNR, FQNEAQ (reference sequence). V lost 2 bases, J lost 0 bases, and 6 bases stayed unmatched. The CDR3 nucleotides are TGTGCCAGCAGCTTAAGCGGGACTAGCAGCAGCACAGATACGCAGTATTTT. Protein sequence: CASSLSGTSSSTDTQYF.